The T cell receptor (beta chain) under discussion was sequenced for a study of T-cell reconstitution after alpha-beta-depleted transplantation in children. Study findings and constraints: Fresh T-cell production supplied most of the T-cell counts and diversity seen one year after transplant. Elevated TCRbeta diversity at day 60 was traced, in some patients, to surviving recipient T cells and thymic progenitors. By about two months after transplant, alpha-beta T cells reportedly arose from several hundred graft clones that had expanded.

Germline CDR1 SNHLY, CDR2 FYNNEI. The CDR3 has 15 amino acids. With V trimmed by 8 bases and J by 0 bases, 3 bases remained unmatched. Unique molecular identifiers were incorporated into the prepared TCRbeta library. TCRdb itself ran the PCR reads through MiXCR, one entry per CDR3 protein. The top ten hold about 8.2% of the sample, which has about 300,000 distinct CDR3 sequences, roughly 7.8% seen once. In its sample, this clonotype was seen a few times. No antigen is known for it. The TCR originated in a female patient aged 2-9 years who had a stem cell transplant for Fanconi anemia, so the T cells may come from the graft donor. This chain joins TRBV2 and TRBJ2-6; 8 positions match TRBD1. The sequencing used peripheral blood, collected 360 days after TCRalphabeta/CD19-depleted stem cell transplant. CDR3 sequence (DNA): TGTGCCAGCTCCGGGACAGGCTCTGGGGCCAACGTCCTGACTTTC. Its protein product is CASSGTGSGANVLTF. The full variable domain, with the rest looked up from reference TRBV2 and TRBJ2-6, is EPEVTQTPSHQVTQMGQEVILRCVPISNHLYFYWYRQILGQKVEFLVSFYNNEISEKSEIFDDQFSVERPDGSNFTLKIRSTKLEDSAMYFCASSGTGSGANVLTFGAGSRLTVL.